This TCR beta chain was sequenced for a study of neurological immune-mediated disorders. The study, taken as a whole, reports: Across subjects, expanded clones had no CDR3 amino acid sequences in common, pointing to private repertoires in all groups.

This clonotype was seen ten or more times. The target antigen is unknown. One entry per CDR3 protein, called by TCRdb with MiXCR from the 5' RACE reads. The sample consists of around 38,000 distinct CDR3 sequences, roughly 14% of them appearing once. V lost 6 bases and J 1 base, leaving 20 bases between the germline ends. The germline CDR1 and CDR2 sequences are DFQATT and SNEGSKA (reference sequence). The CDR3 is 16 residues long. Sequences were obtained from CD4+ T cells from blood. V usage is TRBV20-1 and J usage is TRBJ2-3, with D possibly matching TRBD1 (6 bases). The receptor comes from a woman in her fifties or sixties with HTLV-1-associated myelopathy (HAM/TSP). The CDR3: CSAYTPWGRGTDTQYF. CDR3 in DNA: TGCAGTGCGTATACCCCGTGGGGGCGGGGCACAGATACGCAGTATTTT.